This entry lists 17 T cell receptor beta chains sequenced from one sample in a study of human T cells and chemical hapten exposure (dated by TCRdb to the early 2020s). The label giving this sample's time point can be read as: patch test 2, 6 weeks after DPC sensitization. The treatment or condition tag for this specimen amounts to: therapeutic diphenylcyclopropenone sensitization with weekly scalp DPC. Library prep was done by RACE. Sequencing relied on a NextSeq 500. TCRdb reprocessed the public reads (quality trimming at Q25 with fastp, clone calling with MiXCR) and kept in-frame beta chains. For every CDR3 protein sequence, its rows merge into one entry that carries the most common genes and DNA. Within this sample are tens of thousands of distinct CDR3 sequences, with roughly 12% of them counted one time only. Clones ranked in the top ten supply 1.6% of the sample. The source was whole blood, collected in connection with sensitization to the hapten diphenylcyclopropenone (DPC). Receptor source: a man between 18 and 29 years old with alopecia areata. Some clones in this sample may be carry-over from other donors' samples.

The rearrangement joins TRBV28 to TRBJ2-5, with D perhaps given as TRBD1 or TRBD2 (6 bases each). V gave up 6 bases and J gave up 4 bases, with 12 bases separating them. This CDR3 has 13 residues. Germline V gene lookup returns CDR1 MDHEN and CDR2 SYDVKM. CDR3 nucleotides: TGTGCCAGCAGATTGGGGGGCCGAGAGACCCAGTACTTC. Translated, it gives CASRLGGRETQYF.

V gene TRBV19 combines with J gene TRBJ2-4; D unclear. This CDR3 region has 12 residues. V lost 7 bases, J lost 7 bases, and 11 bases lay in between. From germline, CDR1 is LNHDA and CDR2 SQIVND (reference sequence). The CDR3 DNA is TGTGCCAGTAAAGGCCTCTCCAACATTCAGTACTTC. Translation gives CASKGLSNIQYF.

This chain connects TRBV10-3 to TRBJ1-1; D possibly corresponds to TRBD1 (5 bases). The CDR3 extends over 11 amino acids. CDR1 and CDR2 (germline): ENHRY, SYGVKD. Trimming cost V 8 bases and J 1 base, with 5 bases left between them. The CDR3 reads CAIGGNTEAFF. CDR3 DNA sequence: TGTGCCATCGGGGGGAACACTGAAGCTTTCTTT.

This clonotype turned up a few times. This chain links TRBV18 with TRBJ2-5, with D possibly TRBD1 on 5 matching bases. V was trimmed by 3 bases and J by 4 bases, leaving 15 bases between them. Per the germline V gene, CDR1 is KGHSH and CDR2 is LQKENI. The CDR3 spans 15 residues. DNA for the CDR3: TGTGCCAGCTCACCCAGGGTGGCTCGAGGAGAGACCCAGTACTTC. This encodes CASSPRVARGETQYF.

A few counts support this clonotype. The chain recombines TRBV20-1 with TRBJ2-7, with D perhaps TRBD1 (7 bases). Per germline, CDR1 DFQATT and CDR2 SNEGSKA (reference sequence). The length of the CDR3 is 16 residues. Trimming left V 3 bases short and J 0 bases short, with 18 bases between. The CDR3 spells CSARALTGRSSYEQYF. The CDR3 coding sequence is TGCAGTGCTAGGGCTCTGACAGGGAGGAGCTCCTACGAGCAGTACTTC.

This clonotype was picked up a small number of times. The V and J genes are TRBV7-2 and TRBJ2-1; TRBD2 aligns across 8 bases. Germline CDR1 and CDR2: SGHTA and FQGNSA. The CDR3 has 14 residues. V lost 4 bases, J lost 8 bases, and 7 bases stayed unmatched. The CDR3 reads CASSSGLAGDEQFF. The DNA of the CDR3 is TGTGCCAGCAGCTCTGGACTAGCTGGGGATGAGCAGTTCTTC.

There are a few counts of this clonotype. V is TRBV29-1 and J is TRBJ2-5; possibly TRBD1 for D (5 bases). The V end was cut by 3 bases, the J end by 4 bases, with 6 bases between. This CDR3 comprises 11 residues. Germline loops: CDR1 SQVTM, CDR2 ANQGSEA. In DNA form, the CDR3 reads TGCAGCGTTGAGGGGCCAGAGACCCAGTACTTC. Its translation is CSVEGPETQYF.

The sample holds many counts of this clonotype. This chain connects TRBV7-9 to TRBJ1-1; tentative D call: TRBD1 (6 bases). This CDR3 region has 14 residues. Germline loops: CDR1 SEHNR, CDR2 FQNEAQ (reference sequence). V shed 4 bases and J shed 4 bases, with 13 bases lying between them. CDR3 bases: TGTGCCAGCAGCTCTTGGCGGGGGCTCACTGAAGCTTTCTTT. This translates into CASSSWRGLTEAFF.

The chain combines TRBV19 with TRBJ2-4; 9 nucleotides match TRBD2. Germline CDR1 is LNHDA and CDR2 is SQIVND (reference sequence). V trimming: 6 bases; J trimming: 0 bases; junction bases outside the gene matches: 9. The CDR3 is 17 residues long. CDR3 DNA: TGTGCCAGTAGCCCAGCGGGGGGATCTTTAGCCAAAAACATTCAGTACTTC. Protein product: CASSPAGGSLAKNIQYF.

This clonotype was seen more than once but under ten times. The chain couples TRBV5-1 to TRBJ1-6; TRBD1 matches at 9 bases. This CDR3 has 15 residues. J gave up 9 bases and V 0 bases, and 4 bases lay outside the gene matches. The germline gives CDR1 SGHRS, CDR2 YFSETQ. Here the CDR3 DNA reads TGCGCCAGCAGCTTGGCCGGGGACAGGGCTTCACCCCTCCACTTT. It specifies CASSLAGDRASPLHF.

V and J are TRBV27 and TRBJ2-3; D call uncertain. V lost 2 bases and J 4 bases, leaving 7 bases between the germline ends. CDR1 and CDR2 (germline): MNHEY, SMNVEV (reference sequence). The CDR3 totals 13 residues. DNA for the CDR3: TGTGCCAGCAGTTTAGGCCGCTCAGATACGCAGTATTTT. The encoded protein is CASSLGRSDTQYF.

A few counts support this clonotype. The V call is TRBV4-2, the J call TRBJ2-7; D gene ambiguous. The length of the CDR3 is 17 residues. Trimming cost V 1 base and J 1 base, with 17 bases left between them. Germline CDR1 LGHNA, CDR2 YNFKEQ. The DNA of the CDR3 is TGTGCCAGCAGCCAAGTAGAAACAGTAACATCATCCTACGAGCAGTACTTC. Encoded protein: CASSQVETVTSSYEQYF.

J is TRBJ1-5 and V is TRBV2, with D tentatively TRBD1 (5 bases). Trimming cost V 5 bases and J 0 bases, with 11 bases left between them. CDR3 length: 15 amino acids. Germline V gene lookup returns CDR1 SNHLY and CDR2 FYNNEI. CDR3 in DNA: TGTGCCAGCAGTCCCGACAGAAATAGCAATCAGCCCCAGCATTTT. Protein: CASSPDRNSNQPQHF. Together with reference TRBV2 and TRBJ1-5, the CDR3 gives the full variable domain: EPEVTQTPSHQVTQMGQEVILRCVPISNHLYFYWYRQILGQKVEFLVSFYNNEISEKSEIFDDQFSVERPDGSNFTLKIRSTKLEDSAMYFCASSPDRNSNQPQHFGDGTRLSIL.

The J gene is TRBJ2-3, the V gene TRBV7-2; 10 positions match TRBD1. Germline V lookup: CDR1 SGHTA, CDR2 FQGNSA. The CDR3 covers 16 residues. J was trimmed by 1 base and V by 6 bases; bases with no gene match: 7. This CDR3 is CASRRGQGGRTDTQYF. CDR3 in DNA: TGTGCCAGCAGACGCGGACAGGGGGGTCGCACAGATACGCAGTATTTT.

This chain connects TRBV7-3 to TRBJ2-1, with 10 bases fitting TRBD1. V lost 4 bases, J lost 5 bases, and 2 bases stayed unmatched. Germline-derived CDR1 and CDR2 are SGHTA and FQGTGA. The length of the CDR3 is 14 residues. The CDR3 DNA reads TGTGCCAGCAGCTGGACAGGGGGAAACAATGAGCAGTTCTTC. Protein sequence: CASSWTGGNNEQFF.

This rearrangement joins TRBV4-3 to TRBJ2-5; a possible D gene is TRBD2 (6 bases). The V and J ends lost 1 base and 5 bases respectively, with 14 bases between them. Germline V gene sequence: CDR1 LGHNA, CDR2 YSLEER. The CDR3 is made up of 15 amino acids. The CDR3 sequence is CASSQGTSRGETQYF. CDR3 in DNA: TGCGCCAGCAGCCAAGGAACTAGTCGGGGGGAGACCCAGTACTTC.

The genes are TRBV27 and TRBJ1-1; the D is unclear. This CDR3 spans 14 amino acids. Per germline, CDR1 MNHEY and CDR2 SMNVEV (reference sequence). The V end was cut by 4 bases, the J end by 10 bases, with 19 bases between. The CDR3 is CASSSLWGKRVAFF. DNA for the CDR3: TGTGCCAGCAGTTCCCTCTGGGGAAAACGTGTAGCTTTCTTT.